The 27 T cell receptor beta chains listed next were all sequenced from one sample in a study of blood T cell repertoires in COVID-19. The data were produced by immunoSEQ multiplex PCR, yet TCRdb's version contains in-frame clones alone and is incomplete. The sample shows 300,000 to 400,000 clones, 80% to 90% of them seen only once. The sequenced sample was peripheral blood. The source of these receptors is a man aged 25-40 years with COVID-19, enrolled during active disease.

The genes are TRBV10-3 and TRBJ1-4; D call uncertain. Germline CDR1 and CDR2: ENHRY and SYGVKD. The CDR3 spans 13 residues. Trimming took 5 bases from V and 4 from J, leaving 8 bases between them. CDR3 nucleotides: TGTGCCATCAGTCGGAGTCATAATGAAAAACTGTTTTTT. Protein product: CAISRSHNEKLFF.

The chain employs TRBV6-2 or TRBV6-3 and TRBJ2-1; D is undetermined. Trimming removed 0 bases at V and 7 bases at J, with 10 bases between. The germline gives CDR1 MNHEY, CDR2 SVGEGT. The CDR3 consists of 14 residues. CDR3 DNA sequence: TGTGCCAGCAGTTACTCCCAGCTAGAAAATGAGCAGTTCTTC. Residues: CASSYSQLENEQFF.

V is TRBV10-3 and J is TRBJ1-2; 10 nucleotides line up with TRBD1. V lost 8 bases and J lost 3; bases outside the gene matches: 12. CDR3 length: 16 residues. CDR1 and CDR2 from the germline V gene are ENHRY and SYGVKD. DNA for the CDR3: TGTGCCATCGGCGCGGACAGGGACAGGGGCCACTATGGCTACACCTTC. Translated, it gives CAIGADRDRGHYGYTF.

The V and J genes are TRBV4-2 and TRBJ2-7, with 8 bases identical to TRBD2. This CDR3 comprises 15 residues. The V gene end was trimmed by 0 bases and the J gene end by 6 bases; junction bases not matched to a gene: 7. Germline CDR1 LGHNA, CDR2 YNFKEQ. The DNA of the CDR3 is TGTGCCAGCAGCCAAGATCTCTGGACTAGCCTCGAGCAGTACTTC. As protein: CASSQDLWTSLEQYF.

As regards this clone: The sample holds other DNA sequences that translate to the same CDR3. The rearrangement links TRBV5-4 to TRBJ1-2, with no clear D. V gave up 0 bases and J gave up 6 bases, with 9 bases separating them. The germline gives CDR1 SGHNT, CDR2 YYREEE (reference sequence). The CDR3 length is 13 residues. The CDR3 coding sequence is TGTGCCAGCAGCTTGGTTTCCGGGAATGGCTACACCTTC. This codes for CASSLVSGNGYTF. Based on the CDR3 plus reference TRBV5-4 and TRBJ1-2, the full variable domain is ETGVTQSPTHLIKTRGQQVTLRCSSQSGHNTVSWYQQALGQGPQFIFQYYREEENGRGNFPPRFSGLQFPNYSSELNVNALELDDSALYLCASSLVSGNGYTFGSGTRLTVV.

The rearrangement uses TRBV6-5 and TRBJ2-7; TRBD1 matches at 11 bases. The J segment lost 1 base and the V segment lost 6 bases, leaving 2 bases of the junction unmatched. Germline V CDR1 and CDR2: MNHEY, SVGAGI. This CDR3 spans 14 amino acids. The CDR3 loop is CASRRDRGSYEQYF. CDR3 DNA: TGTGCCAGCAGAAGGGACAGGGGGTCCTACGAGCAGTACTTC.

This chain connects TRBV7-9 to TRBJ1-2; a possible D gene is TRBD1 (6 bases). CDR1 and CDR2 from the germline V gene are SEHNR and FQNEAQ (reference sequence). The V end was cut by 5 bases, the J end by 6 bases, with 13 bases between. The CDR3 consists of 13 residues. For the CDR3, the DNA is TGTGCCAGCAGCAAAAGGGCAGGGGATGGCTACACCTTC. The encoded protein is CASSKRAGDGYTF.

J is TRBJ2-3 and V is TRBV9; 9 bases fit TRBD1. Unmatched junction bases numbered 11, after V lost 0 bases and J lost 6 bases. CDR1 and CDR2 (germline): SGDLS, YYNGEE. The CDR3 has 17 residues. CDR3: CASSVGGGTGRIDTQYF. CDR3 sequence (DNA): TGTGCCAGCAGCGTAGGAGGGGGGACAGGGCGAATTGATACGCAGTATTTT.

As concerns this clone: The same CDR3 also results from other DNA sequences found in this sample. The chain combines TRBV4-2 with TRBJ2-7; 9 nucleotides line up with TRBD1. There are 15 residues in the CDR3. Per the germline V gene, CDR1 is LGHNA and CDR2 is YNFKEQ. With 4 bases clipped from V and 1 base from J, the junction kept 5 bases outside the gene matches. The CDR3 region is CASSPGQGISYEQYF. For the CDR3, the DNA is TGTGCCAGCAGCCCCGGACAGGGGATTTCCTACGAGCAGTACTTC.

The chain joins TRBV28 to TRBJ2-5, with a weak D call TRBD2 (5 bases). CDR3 length equals 14 residues. The V end was cut by 1 base, the J end by 1 base, with 7 bases between. CDR1 is MDHEN and CDR2 is SYDVKM in the germline V gene. The CDR3 DNA is TGTGCCAGCAGTTTATCAGCGGCCCAAGAGACCCAGTACTTC. Its protein product is CASSLSAAQETQYF.

This sequence joins TRBV7-2 and TRBJ1-2; TRBD1 aligns across 7 bases. The CDR3 is made up of 16 amino acids. V lost 5 bases to trimming and J lost 2 bases; unmatched junction nucleotides: 11. Per germline, CDR1 SGHTA and CDR2 FQGNSA. As DNA, the CDR3 is TGTGCCAGCAGCCTCAGACAGGGAGCGGCGAACTATGGCTACACCTTC. Residues: CASSLRQGAANYGYTF. Full variable domain (missing parts from reference TRBV7-2 and TRBJ1-2): GAGVSQSPSNKVTEKGKDVELRCDPISGHTALYWYRQSLGQGLEFLIYFQGNSAPDKSGLPSDRFSAERTGGSVSTLTIQRTQQEDSAVYLCASSLRQGAANYGYTFGSGTRLTVV.

This chain uses TRBV23-1 with TRBJ1-4, with D possibly TRBD1 on 5 matching bases. TRBV23-1 is labeled an ORF, and its function is uncertain. The CDR3 runs to 15 residues. The germline V and J ends were trimmed by 3 bases and 2 bases, with 10 bases remaining between them. CDR3 in amino acids: CASSQTTATNEKLFF. DNA of the CDR3: TGCGCCAGCAGTCAGACGACAGCTACTAATGAAAAACTGTTTTTT.

The chain joins TRBV27 to TRBJ1-5; no clear D gene. The CDR3 length is 14 residues. V shed 6 bases and J shed 2 bases, with 11 bases lying between them. CDR1 and CDR2 (germline): MNHEY, SMNVEV (reference sequence). In DNA form, the CDR3 reads TGTGCCAGCAGATTAGGAGCGGGCAATCAGCCCCAGCATTTT. Translated, it gives CASRLGAGNQPQHF.

This clone was picked up a small number of times. This rearrangement joins TRBV5-4 to TRBJ2-7; TRBD2 is a possible D gene (7 bases). This CDR3 is built from 14 residues. Germline CDR1 reads SGHNT; CDR2 reads YYREEE (reference sequence). V was trimmed by 4 bases and J by 3 bases, leaving 14 bases between them. CDR3 region: CASSGRGGDYEQYF. In DNA, the CDR3 is TGTGCCAGCAGCGGAAGAGGGGGGGACTACGAGCAGTACTTC.

A few counts support this clone. The V gene is TRBV7-9, the J gene TRBJ1-1; no clear D. The germline V and J ends were trimmed by 5 bases and 1 base, with 8 bases remaining between them. This CDR3 is built from 13 residues. The germline V gene has CDR1 SEHNR and CDR2 FQNEAQ (reference sequence). The CDR3 sequence: CASSPPGNTEAFF. As DNA, the CDR3 is TGTGCCAGCAGCCCCCCAGGGAACACTGAAGCTTTCTTT.

This chain links TRBV6-6 with TRBJ2-4; possible D gene TRBD1, 5 bases. Germline V lookup: CDR1 MNHNY, CDR2 SVGAGI (reference sequence). This CDR3 has 11 amino acids. Deletions cut 4 bases from V and 11 bases from J, with 9 bases between. CDR3 DNA sequence: TGTGCCAGCAGTTTTCAGGGTTTTCAGTACTTC. Its protein product is CASSFQGFQYF.

This chain connects TRBV7-5 to TRBJ2-7; the table gives TRBD1 as D, unverified against the DNA. TRBV7-5 is annotated as a pseudogene. The CDR3 is 15 residues long. CDR3 DNA: TGTGCCAGAAGCCATCGACAGGGGGCTAGGAACGAGCAGTACTTC. Amino acids: CARSHRQGARNEQYF.

The chain links TRBV6-5 to TRBJ1-1, with 8 bases that match TRBD1. CDR3 length: 13 amino acids. The V segment lost 6 bases and the J segment 1 base; nucleotides outside the gene matches: 1. The germline V gene has CDR1 MNHEY and CDR2 SVGAGI. The CDR3 loop reads CASRDRANTEAFF. In nucleotides, the CDR3 is TGTGCCAGCAGGGACAGGGCGAACACTGAAGCTTTCTTT.

The rearrangement uses TRBV7-9 and TRBJ1-2; a weak D match, TRBD1 (6 bases). The germline V gene encodes CDR1 SEHNR and CDR2 FQNEAQ (reference sequence). The CDR3 length is 16 residues. V was cut by 3 bases and J by 4 bases, with 18 bases left in between. DNA of the CDR3: TGTGCCAGCAGCTTTCATCTTACGCAGGGGAGCTATGGCTACACCTTC. Translated: CASSFHLTQGSYGYTF.

This clone came up a few times. The CDR3: CASSPGTGATGELFF. In DNA form, the CDR3 reads TGTGCCAGCAGTCCCGGGACAGGGGCCACCGGGGAGCTGTTTTTT. The genes are TRBV6-5 and TRBJ2-2; 10 bases line up with TRBD1. The V and J ends lost 5 bases and 4 bases, in that order; junction bases with no gene match: 4. The CDR3 spans 15 residues. CDR1 MNHEY and CDR2 SVGAGI come from the germline V gene.

The CDR3 region is CASSFWTIQANTGELFF. CDR3 bases: TGTGCCAGCAGCTTTTGGACTATACAAGCGAACACCGGGGAGCTGTTTTTT. This chain connects TRBV13 to TRBJ2-2, with a weak D call TRBD2 (6 bases). The CDR3 consists of 17 residues. V lost 3 bases, J lost 0 bases, and 14 bases lay in between. Germline V lookup: CDR1 PRHDT, CDR2 FYEKMQ (reference sequence). The full variable domain, with the rest looked up from reference TRBV13 and TRBJ2-2, is AAGVIQSPRHLIKEKRETATLKCYPIPRHDTVYWYQQGPGQDPQFLISFYEKMQSDKGSIPDRFSAQQFSDYHSELNMSSLELGDSALYFCASSFWTIQANTGELFFGEGSRLTVL.

This clone appeared a few times. The J gene is TRBJ1-2, the V gene TRBV4-3, with TRBD1 identical over 8 bases. Losses at the gene ends were 4 bases for V and 2 bases for J; bases not matched to a gene: 6. This CDR3 is 15 amino acids long. CDR1 LGHNA and CDR2 YSLEER come from the germline V gene. The CDR3 DNA follows: TGCGCCAGCAGCCCTCGGACAGGGCCAAACTATGGCTACACCTTC. It codes for CASSPRTGPNYGYTF.

The chain has TRBV5-5 and TRBJ2-7, with a weak D call TRBD1 (5 bases). Germline V CDR1 and CDR2: SGHKS, YYEKEE (reference sequence). V gave up 0 bases and J gave up 0 bases, with 10 bases separating them. The CDR3 has 15 residues. CDR3 sequence reads: CASSLVGDTSYEQYF. CDR3 bases: TGTGCCAGCAGCTTGGTAGGGGATACCTCCTACGAGCAGTACTTC.

This chain joins TRBV5-1 and TRBJ2-3; 10 bases line up with TRBD1. The CDR3 consists of 16 residues. The V and J ends lost 7 bases and 3 bases, in that order; junction bases with no gene match: 11. Germline CDR1 reads SGHRS; CDR2 reads YFSETQ. The CDR3 sequence is CASARETGGRTDTQYF. The CDR3 nucleotides read TGCGCCAGCGCTAGGGAGACAGGGGGCAGAACAGATACGCAGTATTTT.

The V gene is TRBV3-1 (or the pseudogene TRBV3-2), the J gene TRBJ2-7, with TRBD2 matching 11 bases. This CDR3 has 17 residues. The germline CDR1 and CDR2 sequences are LGHDT and YNNKEL (reference sequence). Trimming took 3 bases from V and 7 from J; bases not matched to a gene: 14. DNA for the CDR3: TGTGCCAGCAGCCACGGAGCCGGGACTAGCGGTGTACGAGAGCAGTACTTC. Its translation is CASSHGAGTSGVREQYF.

The rearrangement joins TRBV10-3 to TRBJ1-2; 11 bases fit TRBD1. The J segment lost 8 bases and the V segment lost 7 bases, leaving 12 bases of the junction unmatched. Per the germline V gene, CDR1 is ENHRY and CDR2 is SYGVKD. The CDR3 spans 15 residues. The CDR3 loop reads CAITTGTGGLWGYTF. CDR3 bases: TGTGCCATCACTACAGGGACAGGGGGATTGTGGGGCTACACCTTC.

This chain links TRBV29-1 with TRBJ1-1; maybe TRBD1 (6 bases). CDR1 and CDR2 (germline): SQVTM, ANQGSEA. V lost 7 bases and J lost 1, with 10 bases in between. This CDR3 is 12 amino acids long. CDR3 protein: CSALTGNTEAFF. In DNA, the CDR3 is TGCAGCGCTTTGACAGGGAACACTGAAGCTTTCTTT.